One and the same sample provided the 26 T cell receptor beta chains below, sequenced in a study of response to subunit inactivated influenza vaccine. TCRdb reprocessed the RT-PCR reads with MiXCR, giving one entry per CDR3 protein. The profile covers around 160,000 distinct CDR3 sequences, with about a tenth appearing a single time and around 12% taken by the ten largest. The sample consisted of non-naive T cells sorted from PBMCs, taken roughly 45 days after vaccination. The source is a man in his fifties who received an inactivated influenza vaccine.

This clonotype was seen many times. CDR3 sequence (DNA): TGCAGCGTCCTGACAGGGCCCTACGAGCAGTACTTC. It codes for CSVLTGPYEQYF. The rearrangement uses TRBV29-1 and TRBJ2-7, with 7 bases identical to TRBD1. Germline CDR1 and CDR2: SQVTM and ANQGSEA. The V gene end was trimmed by 6 bases and the J gene end by 2 bases; junction bases not matched to a gene: 4. The CDR3 sequence is 12 residues long.

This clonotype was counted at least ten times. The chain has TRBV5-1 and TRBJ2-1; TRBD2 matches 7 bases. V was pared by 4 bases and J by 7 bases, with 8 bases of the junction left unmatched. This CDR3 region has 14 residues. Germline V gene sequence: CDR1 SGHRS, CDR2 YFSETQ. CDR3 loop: CASSIGWGGNEQFF. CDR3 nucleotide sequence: TGCGCCAGCAGCATCGGCTGGGGGGGGAATGAGCAGTTCTTC.

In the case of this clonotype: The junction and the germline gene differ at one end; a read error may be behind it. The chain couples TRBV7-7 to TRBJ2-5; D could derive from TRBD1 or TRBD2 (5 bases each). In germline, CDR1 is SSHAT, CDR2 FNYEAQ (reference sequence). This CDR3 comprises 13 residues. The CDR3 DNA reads TGTGCTAGCAGCTTCTCAGGGACGGAGACCCAGTACTTC. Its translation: CASSFSGTETQYF.

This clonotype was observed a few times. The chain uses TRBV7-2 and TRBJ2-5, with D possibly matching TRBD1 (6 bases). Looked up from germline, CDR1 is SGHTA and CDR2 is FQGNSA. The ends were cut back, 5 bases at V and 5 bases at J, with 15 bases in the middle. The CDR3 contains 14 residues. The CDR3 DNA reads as TGTGCCAGCAGCCCACAGGGAAGATGGGAGACCCAGTACTTC. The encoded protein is CASSPQGRWETQYF.

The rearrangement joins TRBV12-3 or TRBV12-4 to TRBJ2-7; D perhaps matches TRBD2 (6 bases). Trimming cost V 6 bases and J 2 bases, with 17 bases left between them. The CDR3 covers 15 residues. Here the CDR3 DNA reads TGTGCCAGCAGGAATGAGGAGGGAGGACCCTACGAGCAGTACTTC. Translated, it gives CASRNEEGGPYEQYF.

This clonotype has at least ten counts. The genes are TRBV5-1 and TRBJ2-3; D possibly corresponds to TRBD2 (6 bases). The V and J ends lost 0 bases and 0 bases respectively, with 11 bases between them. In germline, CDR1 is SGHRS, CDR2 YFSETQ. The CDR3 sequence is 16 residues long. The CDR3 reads CASSLDAGSSTDTQYF. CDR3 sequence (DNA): TGCGCCAGCAGCTTGGATGCGGGGAGTAGCACAGATACGCAGTATTTT.

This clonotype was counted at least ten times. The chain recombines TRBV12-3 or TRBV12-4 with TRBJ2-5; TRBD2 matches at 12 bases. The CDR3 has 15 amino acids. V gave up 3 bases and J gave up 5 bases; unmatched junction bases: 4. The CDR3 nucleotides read TGTGCCAGCAGTTTCCCCGGGACTAGCGGGGAGACCCAGTACTTC. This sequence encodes CASSFPGTSGETQYF.

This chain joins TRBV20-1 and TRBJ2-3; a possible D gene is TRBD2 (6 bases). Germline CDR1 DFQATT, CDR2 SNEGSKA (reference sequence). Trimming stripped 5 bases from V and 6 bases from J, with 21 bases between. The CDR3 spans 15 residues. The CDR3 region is CSALVWGGPQDTQYF. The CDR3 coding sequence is TGCAGTGCTCTGGTATGGGGAGGCCCCCAGGATACGCAGTATTTT.

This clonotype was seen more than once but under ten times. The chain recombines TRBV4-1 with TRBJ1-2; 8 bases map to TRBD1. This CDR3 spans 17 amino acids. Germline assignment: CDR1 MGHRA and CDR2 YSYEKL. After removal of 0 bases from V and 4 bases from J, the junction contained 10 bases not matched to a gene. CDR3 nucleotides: TGCGCCAGCAGCCAAGATTCTGGGACAGGCCTTATCTATGGCTACACCTTC. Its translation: CASSQDSGTGLIYGYTF.

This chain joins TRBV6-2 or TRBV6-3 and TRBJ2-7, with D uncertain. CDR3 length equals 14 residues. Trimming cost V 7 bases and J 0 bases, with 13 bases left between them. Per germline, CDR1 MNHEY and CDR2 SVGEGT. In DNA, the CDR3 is TGTGCCAGCATCTCAGACCTTATCTCCTACGAGCAGTACTTC. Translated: CASISDLISYEQYF.

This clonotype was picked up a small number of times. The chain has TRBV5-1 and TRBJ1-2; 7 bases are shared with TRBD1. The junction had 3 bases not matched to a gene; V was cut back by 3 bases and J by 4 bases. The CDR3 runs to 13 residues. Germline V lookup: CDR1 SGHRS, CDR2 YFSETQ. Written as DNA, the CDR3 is TGCGCCAGCAGCTCGGGACAGACCTATGGCTACACCTTC. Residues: CASSSGQTYGYTF.

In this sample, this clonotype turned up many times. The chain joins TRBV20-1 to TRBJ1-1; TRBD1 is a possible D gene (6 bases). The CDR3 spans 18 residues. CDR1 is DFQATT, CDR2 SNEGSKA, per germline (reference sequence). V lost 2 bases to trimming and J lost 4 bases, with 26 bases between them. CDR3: CSARSPLAGAAPPTEAFF. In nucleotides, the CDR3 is TGCAGTGCTAGATCGCCCTTAGCGGGGGCCGCTCCCCCCACTGAAGCTTTCTTT.

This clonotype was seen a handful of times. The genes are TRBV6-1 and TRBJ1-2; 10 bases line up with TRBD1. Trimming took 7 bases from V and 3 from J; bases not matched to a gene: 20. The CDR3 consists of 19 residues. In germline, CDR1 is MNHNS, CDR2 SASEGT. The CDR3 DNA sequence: TGTGCCAGCAAGGAGAAAATCCGGGACAGGGGTCCCAACCACTATGGCTACACCTTC. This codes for CASKEKIRDRGPNHYGYTF.

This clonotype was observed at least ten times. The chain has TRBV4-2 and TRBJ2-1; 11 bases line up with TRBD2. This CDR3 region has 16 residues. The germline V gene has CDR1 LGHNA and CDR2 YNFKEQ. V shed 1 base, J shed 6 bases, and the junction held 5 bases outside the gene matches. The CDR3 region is CASSQGSGGAFNEQFF. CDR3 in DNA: TGTGCCAGCAGCCAAGGTAGCGGGGGGGCCTTCAATGAGCAGTTCTTC.

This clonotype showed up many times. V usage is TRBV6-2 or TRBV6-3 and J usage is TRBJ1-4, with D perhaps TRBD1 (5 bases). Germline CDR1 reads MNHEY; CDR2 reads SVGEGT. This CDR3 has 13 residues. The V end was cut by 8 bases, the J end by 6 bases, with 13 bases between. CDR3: CASQRGSDEKLFF. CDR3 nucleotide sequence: TGTGCCAGCCAACGGGGGTCGGATGAAAAACTGTTTTTT.

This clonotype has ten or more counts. The CDR3 loop is CATSDFGLVGTGELFF. CDR3 nucleotides: TGTGCCACCAGTGATTTTGGGCTAGTTGGCACCGGGGAGCTGTTTTTT. V usage is TRBV24-1 and J usage is TRBJ2-2; D not resolved. CDR3 length: 16 residues. V was pared by 1 base and J by 4 bases, with 12 bases between. CDR1 is KGHDR, CDR2 SFDVKD, per germline.

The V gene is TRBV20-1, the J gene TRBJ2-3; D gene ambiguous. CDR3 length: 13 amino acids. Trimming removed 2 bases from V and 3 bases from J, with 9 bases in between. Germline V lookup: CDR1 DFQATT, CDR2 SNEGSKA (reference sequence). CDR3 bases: TGCAGTGCTAGACGCGGAGCTACAGATACGCAGTATTTT. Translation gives CSARRGATDTQYF.

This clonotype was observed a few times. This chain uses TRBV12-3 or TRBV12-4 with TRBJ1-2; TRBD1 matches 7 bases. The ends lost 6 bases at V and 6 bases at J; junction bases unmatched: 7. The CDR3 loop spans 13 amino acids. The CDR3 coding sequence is TGTGCCAGCAGCATGGGACAGTACGATGGCTACACCTTC. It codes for CASSMGQYDGYTF.

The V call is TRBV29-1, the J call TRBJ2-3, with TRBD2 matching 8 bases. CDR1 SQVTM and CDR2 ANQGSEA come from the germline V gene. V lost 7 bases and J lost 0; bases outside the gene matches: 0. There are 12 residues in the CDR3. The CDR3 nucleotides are TGCAGCGCTAGCGGGAGCACAGATACGCAGTATTTT. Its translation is CSASGSTDTQYF.

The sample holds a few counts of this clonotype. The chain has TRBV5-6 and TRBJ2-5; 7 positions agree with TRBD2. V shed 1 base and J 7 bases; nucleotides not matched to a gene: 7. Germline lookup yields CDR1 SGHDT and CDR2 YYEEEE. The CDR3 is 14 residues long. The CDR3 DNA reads TGTGCCAGCAGCTTGTCTACTAGCGTTGGGACCCAGTACTTC. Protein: CASSLSTSVGTQYF. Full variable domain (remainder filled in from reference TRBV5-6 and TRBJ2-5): DAGVTQSPTHLIKTRGQQVTLRCSPKSGHDTVSWYQQALGQGPQFIFQYYEEEERQRGNFPDRFSGHQFPNYSSELNVNALLLGDSALYLCASSLSTSVGTQYFGPGTRLLVL.

The CDR3 is CSARVTGAEKLFF. CDR3 coding DNA: TGCAGTGCTAGAGTCACAGGGGCTGAAAAACTGTTTTTT. The rearrangement joins TRBV20-1 to TRBJ1-4; 7 bases fit TRBD1. The V and J ends lost 1 base and 7 bases, in that order; junction bases with no gene match: 3. The CDR3 has 13 residues. Germline CDR1 reads DFQATT; CDR2 reads SNEGSKA (reference sequence).

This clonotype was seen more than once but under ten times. This CDR3 reads CASSLGFSEQFF. The CDR3 DNA reads as TGTGCCAGCAGCTTAGGGTTTAGTGAGCAGTTCTTC. V and J are TRBV11-2 and TRBJ2-1, with D uncertain. The CDR3 runs to 12 residues. Trimming took 1 base from V and 9 from J, leaving 7 bases between them. Germline CDR1 reads SGHAT; CDR2 reads FQNNGV.

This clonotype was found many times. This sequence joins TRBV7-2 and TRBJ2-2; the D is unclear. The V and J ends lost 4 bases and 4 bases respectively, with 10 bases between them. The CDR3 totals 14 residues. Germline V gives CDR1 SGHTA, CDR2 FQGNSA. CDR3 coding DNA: TGTGCCAGCAGCTCCCCGGTCCTCACCGGGGAGCTGTTTTTT. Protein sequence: CASSSPVLTGELFF.

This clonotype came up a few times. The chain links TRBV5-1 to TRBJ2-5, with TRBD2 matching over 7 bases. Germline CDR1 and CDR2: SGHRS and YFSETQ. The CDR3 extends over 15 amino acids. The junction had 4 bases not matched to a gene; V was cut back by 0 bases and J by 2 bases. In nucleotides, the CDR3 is TGCGCCAGCAGCTTGGCGCTAGCGGAGCAAGAGACCCAGTACTTC. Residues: CASSLALAEQETQYF.

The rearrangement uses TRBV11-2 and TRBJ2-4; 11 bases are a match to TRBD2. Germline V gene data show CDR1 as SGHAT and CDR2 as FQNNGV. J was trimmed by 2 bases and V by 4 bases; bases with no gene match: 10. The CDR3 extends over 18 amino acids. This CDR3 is CASSSGTRTSGSKNIQYF. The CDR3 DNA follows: TGTGCCAGCAGCTCCGGAACGCGGACTAGCGGGTCCAAAAACATTCAGTACTTC.

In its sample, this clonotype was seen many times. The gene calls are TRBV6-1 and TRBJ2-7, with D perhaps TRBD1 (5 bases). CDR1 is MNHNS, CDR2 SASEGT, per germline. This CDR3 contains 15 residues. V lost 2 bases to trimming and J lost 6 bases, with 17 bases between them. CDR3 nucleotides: TGTGCCAGCAGTGAAAGGCAGGGCGGTGGGTCCGAGCAGTACTTC. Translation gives CASSERQGGGSEQYF.